Below, 8 T cell receptor beta chains from the same sample are listed, as sequenced in a study of siplizumab effects on memory and regulatory T cells. Here immunoSEQ multiplex PCR was the method, and the copy in TCRdb shows in-frame clones only, minus some. The data contain about 82,000 clones, 87% of them singletons. Sequencing was carried out using Tregs sorted from blood. The receptors come from a human donor in good health.

The chain employs TRBV7-3 and TRBJ1-3; the D is unclear. This CDR3 has 15 amino acids. Per germline, CDR1 SGHTA and CDR2 FQGTGA. V was clipped by 2 bases and J by 1 base, with 9 bases between them. In DNA form, the CDR3 reads TGTGCCAGCAGCTTAGCGGGTGGGTCTGGAAACACCATATATTTT. Translation: CASSLAGGSGNTIYF.

This chain uses TRBV5-4 with TRBJ1-1; no clear D gene. Germline V gives CDR1 SGHNT, CDR2 YYREEE (reference sequence). The CDR3 runs to 12 residues. The ends were cut back, 0 bases at V and 4 bases at J, with 4 bases in the middle. The CDR3 region has the DNA TGTGCCAGCAGCTTGGGTGTCACTGAAGCTTTCTTT. Translation: CASSLGVTEAFF. Filled out from reference TRBV5-4 and TRBJ1-1, the complete variable domain reads ETGVTQSPTHLIKTRGQQVTLRCSSQSGHNTVSWYQQALGQGPQFIFQYYREEENGRGNFPPRFSGLQFPNYSSELNVNALELDDSALYLCASSLGVTEAFFGQGTRLTVV.

This clone was seen just once. This sample also contains other DNA sequences that code for the same CDR3. This chain uses TRBV12-5 with TRBJ2-2; 11 nucleotides line up with TRBD2. Per germline, CDR1 LGHNT and CDR2 FRNRAP. The V segment lost 6 bases and the J segment 3 bases; nucleotides outside the gene matches: 9. This CDR3 is 17 amino acids long. In DNA, the CDR3 is TGTGCTAGTGGCCCTCCTCTAGCGGGGGGTTACACCGGGGAGCTGTTTTTT. Residues: CASGPPLAGGYTGELFF.

This clone came up once. The V call is TRBV2, the J call TRBJ1-2; 10 nucleotides match TRBD1. Germline V CDR1 and CDR2: SNHLY, FYNNEI. Trimming cost V 5 bases and J 7 bases; bases outside gene matches: 7. This CDR3 is 14 amino acids long. The CDR3 DNA reads as TGTGCCAGCAGTTCCGGGACAGGGGTGGTTGGCTACACCTTC. Its translation: CASSSGTGVVGYTF.

This clone has a handful of counts. The chain couples TRBV9 to TRBJ1-1; TRBD1 matches 9 bases. Unmatched junction bases numbered 15, after V lost 4 bases and J lost 5 bases. Germline V gene lookup returns CDR1 SGDLS and CDR2 YYNGEE. This CDR3 is 17 amino acids long. The CDR3 loop reads CASSPISGTGWITEAFF. The CDR3 coding sequence is TGTGCCAGCAGCCCAATCTCCGGGACAGGGTGGATTACTGAAGCTTTCTTT.

The chain employs TRBV5-6 and TRBJ2-4; D uncertain. There are 15 residues in the CDR3. Germline CDR1 reads SGHDT; CDR2 reads YYEEEE. The V gene lost 4 bases and the J gene lost 0 bases, with 11 bases spanning the gap. For the CDR3, the DNA is TGTGCCAGCAGCCCTAAAGGTATAGCCAAAAACATTCAGTACTTC. Encoded protein: CASSPKGIAKNIQYF.

CDR3 sequence: CASSPPGVDYGYTF. As DNA, the CDR3 is TGTGCCAGCTCACCTCCGGGGGTGGACTATGGCTACACCTTC. The chain recombines TRBV18 with TRBJ1-2, with a tentative D call TRBD1 (5 bases). The CDR3 sequence is 14 residues long. Germline CDR1 and CDR2: KGHSH and LQKENI. Trimming removed 3 bases at V and 3 bases at J, with 11 bases between.

The chain couples TRBV30 to TRBJ2-7; no clear D. This CDR3 comprises 12 residues. Deletions cut 0 bases from V and 3 bases from J, with 6 bases between. CDR1 GTSNPN and CDR2 SVGIG come from the germline V gene (reference sequence). The CDR3 sequence is CAWSVPDYEQYF. DNA for the CDR3: TGTGCCTGGAGTGTTCCCGACTACGAGCAGTACTTC.